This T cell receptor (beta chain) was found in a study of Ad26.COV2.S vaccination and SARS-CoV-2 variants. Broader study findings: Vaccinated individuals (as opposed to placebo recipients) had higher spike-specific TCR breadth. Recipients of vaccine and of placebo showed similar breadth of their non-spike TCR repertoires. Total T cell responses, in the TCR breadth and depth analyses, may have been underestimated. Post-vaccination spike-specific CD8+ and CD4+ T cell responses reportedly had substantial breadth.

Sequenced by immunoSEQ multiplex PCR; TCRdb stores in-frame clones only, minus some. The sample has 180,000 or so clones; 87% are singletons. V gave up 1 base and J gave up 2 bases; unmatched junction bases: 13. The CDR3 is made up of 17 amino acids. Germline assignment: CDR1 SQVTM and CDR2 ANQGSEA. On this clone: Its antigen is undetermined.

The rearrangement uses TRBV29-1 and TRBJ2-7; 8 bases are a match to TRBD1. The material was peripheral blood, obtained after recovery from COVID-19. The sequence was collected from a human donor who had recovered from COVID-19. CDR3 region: CSVEGVRGQSRPYEQYF. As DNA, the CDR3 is TGCAGCGTTGAAGGAGTCAGGGGGCAGAGTAGGCCCTACGAGCAGTACTTC.